This T cell receptor beta chain was captured in a study of patients and donors after allogeneic stem cell transplantation. V gave up 0 bases and J gave up 3 bases, with 10 bases separating them. This CDR3 has 15 amino acids. Germline V gene data show CDR1 as SGHNT and CDR2 as YYREEE (reference sequence). TCRdb reprocessed the RT-PCR reads with MiXCR, giving one entry per CDR3 protein. The sample carries around 1,500 distinct CDR3 sequences, around 23% recorded once. By share, this clonotype ranks as medium-sized. This sequence joins TRBV5-4 and TRBJ2-1; D not certain. The TCR was taken from a human donor who was either an allogeneic HSCT recipient or a stem cell or donor lymphocyte infusion donor (not recorded which). It is not recorded whose cells these are; they may come from a transplant donor. Sequenced: blood, either unsorted or a sorted T cell fraction (not recorded which). CDR3 loop: CASSLAGQIYNEQFF. The CDR3 DNA reads TGTGCCAGCAGCTTGGCAGGCCAAATCTACAATGAGCAGTTCTTC.